Listed below are T cell receptor beta chains from one sample, sequenced in a study of shared clonotypes between healthy human individuals. Assay used: immunoSEQ multiplex PCR; TCRdb lists only in-frame clones, some missing. The sample holds roughly 1,800,000 clones, approximately 94% seen once. The material sequenced was naive CD8+ T cells sorted from blood. Every receptor here comes from a man in his late teens or twenties in good health. The CDR3 runs from the conserved cysteine through the conserved F or W. The D gene is left open where the match is weak. Clone size appears in some rows only: once, few, many, or a class for an expanded clone.

TRBV2,TRBD1,TRBJ1-6,.,TGTGCCAGCAGCAAACGACAGGGGGCAAAATCACCCCTCCACTTT,CASSKRQGAKSPLHF
TRBV7-9,.,TRBJ2-5,.,TGTGCCAGCAGCCCTGCGTCCCAAGAGACCCAGTACTTC,CASSPASQETQYF
TRBV27,TRBD2,TRBJ2-7,.,TGTGCCAGCAGTCCCTCGGGAGGAGTTATAGCCTACGAGCAGTACTTC,CASSPSGGVIAYEQYF
TRBV5-6,.,TRBJ2-7,.,TGTGCCAGCAGCCAGGCGATTGGGGTCCTCGAGCAGTACTTC,CASSQAIGVLEQYF
TRBV6-5,TRBD2,TRBJ2-7,.,TGTGCCAGCAGTTACTCCCAGCGGGGGGTCTACGAGCAGTACTTC,CASSYSQRGVYEQYF
TRBV6-6,TRBD2,TRBJ2-7,.,TGTGCCAGCAGTTCGCAGACTAGCGGGAGAAGCTACGAGCAGTACTTC,CASSSQTSGRSYEQYF
TRBV6-1,TRBD2,TRBJ2-3,once,TGTGCCAGCAGTGTCCGGGAGGCCTCGGGCCCTGACACGAGTACGCAGTATTTT,CASSVREASGPDTSTQYF
TRBV28,.,TRBJ1-6,.,TGTGCCAGCAGCCTAACAGGGAGCTCCTATAATTCACCCCTCCACTTT,CASSLTGSSYNSPLHF
TRBV4-3,.,TRBJ2-7,.,TGCGCCAGCAGCCAAGATGAGGCCGGGAGCTACGAGCAGTACTTC,CASSQDEAGSYEQYF
TRBV4-1,TRBD1,TRBJ2-7,.,TGCGCCAGCAGCCAAGTATCCGGGACAGAGACCTACGAGCAGTACTTC,CASSQVSGTETYEQYF
TRBV19,.,TRBJ2-7,.,TGTGCCAGTAGTATAGGACAGGCTTCCTACGAGCAGTACTTC,CASSIGQASYEQYF
TRBV10-1,.,TRBJ2-5,.,TGCGCCAGCACTCAAGAGACCCAGTACTTC,CASTQETQYF
TRBV6-5,.,TRBJ1-1,.,TGTGCCAGCAGTTACGGTGCAAGCATGAACACTGAAGCTTTCTTT,CASSYGASMNTEAFF
TRBV4-1,.,TRBJ2-7,.,TGCGCCAGCAGCCAAGATCTAGGCTACGAGCAGTACTTC,CASSQDLGYEQYF
TRBV6-1,.,TRBJ2-5,.,TGTGCCAGCAGTGATTTCGTGAAGGTCGGCAAAGAGACCCAGTACTTC,CASSDFVKVGKETQYF
TRBV7-9,TRBD2,TRBJ2-3,.,TGTGCCAGCAGCTTGGGGACTAGCGGTCCACAGGGTACGCAGTATTTT,CASSLGTSGPQGTQYF
TRBV4-1,.,TRBJ1-1,.,TGCGCCAGCAGCACCTACGATGGGGCTGAAGCTTTCTTT,CASSTYDGAEAFF
TRBV25-1,.,TRBJ2-3,.,TGTGCCAGCAGTGCGGCCGCAGATACGCAGTATTTT,CASSAAADTQYF
TRBV7-6,TRBD2,TRBJ2-5,.,TGTGCCAGCAGCTTAGGGCTAGCGGGAGGTATGCGAGAGACCCAGTACTTC,CASSLGLAGGMRETQYF
TRBV4-3,.,TRBJ1-6,once,TGCGCCAGCAGCCAAGATCAGGGGTTTGATTCACCCCTCCACTTT,CASSQDQGFDSPLHF
TRBV11-2,TRBD2,TRBJ2-3,.,TGTGCCAGCAGCTTCGGGCGGGAGGGCCCGGGCACAGATACGCAGTATTTT,CASSFGREGPGTDTQYF
TRBV7-9,TRBD2,TRBJ2-5,.,TGTGCCAGCAGCTTAGACTCATCCCTAGCGGGGACTGAAGAGACCCAGTACTTC,CASSLDSSLAGTEETQYF
TRBV2,.,TRBJ2-7,.,TGTGCCAGCAGTGAAGCAAACGAGCAGTACTTC,CASSEANEQYF
TRBV4-3,.,TRBJ2-4,.,TGCGCCAGCAGCACCGACAGGGAGGGCATTCAGTACTTC,CASSTDREGIQYF